The count of the clone carrying this T cell receptor beta chain is one. V dropped 2 bases and J dropped 4 bases, with 8 bases sitting between them. CDR3 length: 14 amino acids. Germline V gene data show CDR1 as SGHVS and CDR2 as FNYEAQ. These data come from a study of blood T cell repertoires in COVID-19. Turning to the study itself: The United States, Italy and Spain provided the acute and convalescent COVID-19 samples. PBMCs, B-cell-depleted T cells, or T cells were the source of the cDNA or gDNA that made up the material.

As processed by the authors: Reference gene primer amplification in the assay estimated nucleated cell counts. Clones were sequenced by immunoSEQ multiplex PCR, and TCRdb holds only the in-frame ones, with some missing. The V and J calls and clone size come from that table; D and trimming were worked out from the DNA. The data hold roughly 53,000 clones, with 70% to 80% observed a single time. The sequence derives from a man aged 50 to 59 with active or convalescent COVID-19. Source material: peripheral blood. V usage is TRBV7-6 and J usage is TRBJ1-4; D is unclear. This CDR3 reads CASSLSEVNEKLFF. Here the CDR3 DNA reads TGTGCCAGCAGCTTATCGGAGGTTAATGAAAAACTGTTTTTT.